The entry that follows covers one T cell receptor (beta chain) sequence. Its antigen is not known. This sample stems from a study of shared clonotypes between healthy human individuals. Study background: Each donor's CD8 memory used one plate, CD8 naive two, each CD4 subset three.

CDR1 and CDR2 from the germline V gene are KGHSH and LQKENI. V was trimmed by 6 bases and J by 0 bases, leaving 15 bases between them. The CDR3 sequence is 16 residues long. Terminally differentiated effector memory CD45RA+ cells were excluded by CCR7 positive selection of CD45RO-negative cells. HIV-negative, healthy adults without recent acute infections or vaccinations were the donors. Overall study findings and caveats: Incompleteness in sorted-subset sequencing, despite large depth, was shown by rarefaction. Clonotypes not shared had lower generation probabilities than those common to all four donors.

Sequencing used immunoSEQ multiplex PCR; TCRdb keeps in-frame clones, though not all of them. The table includes under 600,000 clones, 95% to 98% detected once. This chain connects TRBV18 to TRBJ2-4, with D perhaps TRBD1 (6 bases). The sequence was collected from a man aged 30 to 39 in good health. The sequenced sample was naive CD8+ T cells sorted from blood. The CDR3 sequence is CASSPDRSLAKNIQYF. The CDR3 DNA reads as TGTGCCAGCTCGCCCGACAGGTCCCTAGCCAAAAACATTCAGTACTTC.